Listed below are T cell receptor beta chains from one sample, sequenced in a study of blood T cell repertoires in COVID-19. Produced via immunoSEQ multiplex PCR; TCRdb's table is partial and in-frame only. The data hold about 84,000 clones, with about three quarters observed a single time. The sample comprised peripheral blood. Receptors were obtained from a man in his 70s with acute or convalescent COVID-19. CDR3s include the opening cysteine and the closing phenylalanine or tryptophan. The D gene is left open where the match is weak. The listing skips clone size in some rows; elsewhere it reads once, few, many or a size class.

TRBJ2-1 TRBV3-1/TRBV3-2 . . CASSQAVEQFF TGTGCCAGCAGCCAAGCTGTTGAGCAGTTCTTC
TRBJ1-4 TRBV9 TRBD1 . CASSFAGGGGEKLFF TGTGCCAGCAGCTTTGCAGGGGGCGGAGGAGAAAAACTGTTTTTT
TRBJ1-3 TRBV5-1 . few CASSSSGQGSSGNTIYF TGCGCCAGCAGCTCTTCGGGACAAGGCTCATCTGGAAACACCATATATTTT
TRBJ2-2 TRBV4-1 TRBD1 . CASSQVLGTGGFNTGELFF TGCGCCAGCAGCCAAGTTCTCGGGACAGGGGGTTTTAACACCGGGGAGCTGTTTTTT
TRBJ1-1 TRBV2 . once CASSDQGNTEAFF TGTGCCAGCAGTGATCAGGGGAACACTGAAGCTTTCTTT
TRBJ1-4 TRBV9 TRBD1 . CASSIGTGAFGEKLFF TGTGCCAGCAGCATCGGGACAGGGGCCTTCGGGGAAAAACTGTTTTTT
TRBJ2-3 TRBV10-3 . . CAISSEAKSTDTQYF TGTGCCATCAGTTCTGAGGCTAAAAGCACAGATACGCAGTATTTT
TRBJ1-4 TRBV2 . . CASSQTADKGEKLFF TGTGCCAGCAGCCAGACGGCGGACAAGGGAGAAAAACTGTTTTTT
TRBJ2-3 TRBV28 . . CASSSPGRTQYF TGTGCCAGCAGTTCCCCGGGAAGGACGCAGTATTTT
TRBJ2-2 TRBV5-1 . . CASSSGANVGTGELFF TGCGCCAGCAGCTCCGGAGCGAACGTGGGCACCGGGGAGCTGTTTTTT
TRBJ2-2 TRBV24-1 . . CATSDSYTDTGELFF TGTGCCACCAGTGATTCCTATACGGACACCGGGGAGCTGTTTTTT
TRBJ2-1 TRBV7-8 . once CASSLVPGYNEQFF TGTGCCAGCAGCTTAGTGCCGGGGTACAATGAGCAGTTCTTC
TRBJ1-6 TRBV7-9 . . CASSFDSYYSPLHF TGTGCCAGCAGCTTCGACAGTTATTATTCACCCCTCCACTTT
TRBJ1-2 TRBV6-6 . . CASSYSTGTDGYTF TGTGCCAGCAGTTACTCAACAGGGACGGATGGCTACACCTTC
TRBJ2-2 TRBV7-2 TRBD2 few CADTAGDMRELFF TGTGCCGACACCGCGGGAGATATGCGGGAGCTGTTTTTT
TRBJ2-1 TRBV5-6 . . CASSFTRVEQFF TGTGCCAGCAGTTTTACGCGGGTTGAGCAGTTCTTC
TRBJ1-2 TRBV18 TRBD1 . CASSSAQGSIYGYTF TGTGCCAGCTCATCCGCACAGGGGAGCATCTATGGCTACACCTTC
TRBJ2-3 TRBV5-4 TRBD2 . CASSSGLAGETDTQYF TGTGCCAGCAGCTCCGGACTAGCGGGAGAGACAGATACGCAGTATTTT
TRBJ2-6 TRBV30 TRBD2 . CAWSALSPGRGGANVLTF TGTGCCTGGAGCGCTCTGAGCCCTGGGAGGGGTGGGGCCAACGTCCTGACTTTC
TRBJ1-2 TRBV3-1/TRBV3-2 TRBD1 . CASSQRGHGYTF TGTGCCAGCAGCCAAAGGGGGCATGGCTACACCTTC
TRBJ2-7 TRBV4-1 TRBD1 . CASSLGTVYEQYF TGCGCCAGCAGCCTGGGGACAGTCTACGAGCAGTACTTC
TRBJ2-1 TRBV4-2 TRBD2 . CASSQTRRTSGSFKYNEQFF TGTGCCAGCAGCCAGACCCGCCGGACTAGCGGGAGTTTTAAGTACAATGAGCAGTTCTTC
TRBJ2-3 TRBV7-2 . . CASRFYLTGNTDTQYF TGTGCCAGCAGGTTTTACCTGACAGGAAACACAGATACGCAGTATTTT
TRBJ2-2 TRBV5-4 TRBD1 . CASSLQGSRAGELFF TGTGCCAGCAGCTTACAGGGGAGTAGGGCCGGGGAGCTGTTTTTT
TRBJ2-2 TRBV5-6 TRBD1 . CASSPTGVPGELFF TGTGCCAGCAGCCCGACAGGGGTCCCCGGGGAGCTGTTTTTT
TRBJ1-1 TRBV12-3/TRBV12-4 . . CASNPMNTEAFF TGTGCCAGCAATCCCATGAACACTGAAGCTTTCTTT
TRBJ1-3 TRBV6-5 TRBD1 . CATDRARNTIYF TGTGCCACAGACAGGGCCCGCAACACCATATATTTT
TRBJ2-3 TRBV5-1 TRBD2 . CASSNPGLAIPGADTQYF TGCGCCAGCAGCAACCCGGGACTAGCGATTCCAGGCGCAGATACGCAGTATTTT
TRBJ1-2 TRBV2 . once CASSEMASYGYTF TGTGCCAGCAGTGAAATGGCCAGCTATGGCTACACCTTC
TRBJ2-2 TRBV19 TRBD1 . CASSIDAGTANTGELFF TGTGCCAGTAGTATAGACGCCGGGACAGCCAACACCGGGGAGCTGTTTTTT
TRBJ1-1 TRBV4-1 . . CASSHYRAGGTEAFF TGCGCCAGCAGCCATTACAGGGCGGGGGGCACTGAAGCTTTCTTT
TRBJ1-2 TRBV7-9 . few CASSANTGFGYTF TGTGCCAGCAGCGCCAACACAGGGTTTGGCTACACCTTC
TRBJ1-1 TRBV27 . . CASSSGTTNTEAFF TGTGCCAGCAGTTCTGGGACTACGAACACTGAAGCTTTCTTT
TRBJ1-1 TRBV6-5 . . CASIGASGTEAFF TGTGCCAGCATAGGCGCTTCGGGAACTGAAGCTTTCTTT
TRBJ1-3 TRBV7-9 . . CASSRGHASSGNTIYF TGTGCCAGCAGTCGCGGACACGCGAGCTCTGGAAACACCATATATTTT
TRBJ2-7 TRBV2 TRBD1 . CASTWDRSTYEQYF TGTGCCAGCACTTGGGACAGGTCAACCTACGAGCAGTACTTC
TRBJ2-7 TRBV4-2 TRBD1 few CASSQGGTAAYEQYF TGTGCCAGCAGCCAAGGAGGGACAGCCGCCTACGAGCAGTACTTC
TRBJ1-2 TRBV7-2 . . CASSLAAGNYGYTF TGTGCCAGCAGCTTAGCTGCGGGTAACTATGGCTACACCTTC
TRBJ2-7 TRBV4-2 . . CASSQDLGTTSSYEQYF TGTGCCAGCAGCCAAGATCTTGGGACAACGAGCTCCTACGAGCAGTACTTC
TRBJ1-6 TRBV12-3/TRBV12-4 . . CASSMTGGSPLHF TGTGCCAGCAGTATGACAGGTGGATCACCCCTCCACTTT
TRBJ1-5 TRBV27 . . CASSWGVHQPQHF TGTGCCAGCAGTTGGGGGGTTCATCAGCCCCAGCATTTT
TRBJ1-6 TRBV28 TRBD1 . CASSLMSGGDSPLHF TGTGCCAGCAGTTTAATGTCAGGGGGCGATTCACCCCTCCACTTT
TRBJ1-2 TRBV28 . . CASSFPGTEYGYTF TGTGCCAGCAGTTTCCCGGGAACAGAATATGGCTACACCTTC
TRBJ2-5 TRBV9 TRBD2 . CASSVTSGGSQETQYF TGTGCCAGCAGCGTAACTAGCGGGGGATCCCAAGAGACCCAGTACTTC
TRBJ2-1 TRBV10-2 TRBD1 . CASSDGTGGNEQFF TGCGCCAGCAGTGATGGGACAGGGGGCAATGAGCAGTTCTTC
TRBJ2-7 TRBV27 TRBD1 few CASSLKGTGGGYDEQYF TGTGCCAGCAGTTTAAAAGGGACAGGGGGCGGCTATGACGAGCAGTACTTC
TRBJ1-5 TRBV9 . . CASSLGGPDSNQPQHF TGTGCCAGCAGTCTAGGAGGGCCAGATAGCAATCAGCCCCAGCATTTT
TRBJ1-2 TRBV4-1 . . CASSQDVTGYGYTF TGCGCCAGCAGCCAAGATGTTACAGGCTATGGCTACACCTTC
TRBJ1-5 TRBV10-2 . . CASTSSSTNQPQHF TGCGCCAGCACGTCAAGTTCTACCAATCAGCCCCAGCATTTT
TRBJ2-2 TRBV5-6 . . CASSLGAGLAGELFF TGTGCCAGCAGCTTGGGGGCAGGGCTGGCCGGGGAGCTGTTTTTT
TRBJ1-2 TRBV7-9 TRBD1 . CASSLDRGREGGYTF TGTGCCAGCAGCTTAGACAGGGGGCGCGAAGGTGGCTACACCTTC
TRBJ1-1 TRBV2 . . CASSPQMNTEAFF TGTGCCAGCAGTCCTCAGATGAACACTGAAGCTTTCTTT
TRBJ1-5 TRBV6-2/TRBV6-3 . . CASSYYSIREDQPQHF TGTGCCAGCAGTTACTACTCTATCAGGGAGGATCAGCCCCAGCATTTT
TRBJ2-1 TRBV5-5 TRBD1 once CAGKQGVAYNEQFF TGTGCCGGTAAACAGGGGGTAGCCTACAATGAGCAGTTCTTC
TRBJ1-6 TRBV2 . . CASRQAISSGDSPLHF TGTGCCAGCAGACAGGCAATTTCTTCAGGGGATTCACCCCTCCACTTT
TRBJ1-2 TRBV19 TRBD1 . CASSSDRGYYGYTF TGTGCCAGTAGCTCGGACAGGGGCTACTATGGCTACACCTTC
TRBJ2-2 TRBV5-8 . few CASSLYAGNTGELFF TGTGCCAGCAGCTTGTATGCGGGAAACACCGGGGAGCTGTTTTTT
TRBJ1-2 TRBV7-2 . few CASSLDRDYGYTF TGTGCCAGCAGCTTAGACAGGGACTATGGCTACACCTTC